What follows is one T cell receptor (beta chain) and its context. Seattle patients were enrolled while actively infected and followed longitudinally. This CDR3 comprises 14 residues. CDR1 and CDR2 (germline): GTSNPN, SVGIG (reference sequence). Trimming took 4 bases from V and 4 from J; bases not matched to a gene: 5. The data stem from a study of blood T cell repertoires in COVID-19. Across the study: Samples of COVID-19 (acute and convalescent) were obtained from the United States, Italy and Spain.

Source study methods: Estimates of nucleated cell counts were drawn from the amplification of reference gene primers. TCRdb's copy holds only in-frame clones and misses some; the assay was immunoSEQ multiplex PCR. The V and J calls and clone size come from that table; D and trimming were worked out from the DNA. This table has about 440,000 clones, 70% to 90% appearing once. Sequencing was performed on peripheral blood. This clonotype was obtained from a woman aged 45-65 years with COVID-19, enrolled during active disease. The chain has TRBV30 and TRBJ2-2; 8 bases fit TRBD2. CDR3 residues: CAWNRGGRTGELFF. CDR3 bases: TGTGCCTGGAATCGGGGGGGCCGCACCGGGGAGCTGTTTTTT.